This entry is about one TCR beta chain. Researchers ran the PCR with 60 Vbeta and 13 Jbeta primers. TCRdb's copy holds only in-frame clones and misses some; the assay was immunoSEQ multiplex PCR. The sample yields about 78,000 clones, 70% to 85% seen once. The entry originates in a study of cytomegalovirus exposure and HLA in healthy donors. The wider study: Earlier results showed roughly 120 million unique TCR beta sequences derived from 150 million to 200 million T cells. Inside one of the first data releases sat some 93 million unique TCRs taken from HLA-typed donors.

The V gene lost 1 base and the J gene lost 3 bases, with 10 bases spanning the gap. Germline V gene sequence: CDR1 PRHDT, CDR2 FYEKMQ (reference sequence). The CDR3 consists of 15 residues. Sequenced: PBMCs. The sequence derives from a woman aged 45-65 years in good health and CMV-seronegative. This chain joins TRBV13 and TRBJ1-5; D uncertain. The CDR3 here is CASSLEAGFNQPQHF. CDR3 nucleotides: TGTGCCAGCAGCTTAGAGGCGGGCTTCAATCAGCCCCAGCATTTT.